This T cell receptor (beta chain) was captured by sequencing in a study of cytomegalovirus exposure and HLA in healthy donors. The CDR3 is 16 residues long. V gave up 1 base and J gave up 1 base; unmatched junction bases: 3. The V gene's germline CDR1 is SGHRS and CDR2 YFSETQ. Points from the study as a whole: The authors later linked a missense DCLRE1C variant to TCR beta V- and J-gene trimming.

Researchers ran the PCR with 60 Vbeta and 13 Jbeta primers. Sequenced by immunoSEQ multiplex PCR; TCRdb stores in-frame clones only, minus some. Counted here are about 160,000 clones, 82% occurring once; the ten biggest clones make up approximately 1.4%. A remark on this clone: The antigen remains undetermined.

J is TRBJ2-3 and V is TRBV5-1; 10 bases are a match to TRBD2. The TCR sequence derives from a girl aged 5-17 years in good health and CMV-seropositive. The sequenced sample consisted of PBMCs. CDR3 sequence: CASSLSTSGGTDTQYF. The CDR3, as DNA: TGCGCCAGCAGCTTGAGCACTAGCGGGGGCACAGATACGCAGTATTTT. Combining the CDR3 with reference TRBV5-1 and TRBJ2-3 gives the whole variable domain KAGVTQTPRYLIKTRGQQVTLSCSPISGHRSVSWYQQTPGQGLQFLFEYFSETQRNKGNFPGRFSGRQFSNSRSEMNVSTLELGDSALYLCASSLSTSGGTDTQYFGPGTRLTVL.